This T cell receptor beta chain was sequenced in a study of lymphopenia after photon versus proton radiotherapy. Findings and caveats of the study: Proton therapy kept repertoires fairly stable, unlike photons, which gained effector/memory cells. After lymphocyte nadir, photon-treated repertoires showed oligoclonal expansion, especially CD8+ Temra.

Worth noting for this clone: What it binds is not known.

The CDR3 has 17 amino acids. V was cut by 4 bases and J by 4 bases, with 23 bases left in between. CDR1 and CDR2 from the germline V gene are MNHEY and SMNVEV (reference sequence). This table comes from immunoSEQ multiplex PCR, and its TCRdb copy is limited to in-frame clones, with some not included. The sample has 150,000 to 200,000 clones, roughly nine tenths seen once; the top ten hold about 4.7%. This sequence was found in a man over 45 with gastric cancer. The starting material was peripheral blood, obtained from a patient treated with photon-based radiotherapy. The chain links TRBV27 to TRBJ2-7, with D possibly called TRBD1 or TRBD2 (5 bases each). The CDR3 nucleotides read TGTGCCAGCAGTTCCATGGTCTGGGGGTCAATTGGTTACGAGCAGTACTTC. It encodes CASSSMVWGSIGYEQYF.